The table lists the clone carrying this T cell receptor (beta chain) with a few counts. Its matching antigen is unknown. As the template, RNA transcripts were used to amplify TCR beta CDR3 regions. The authors performed first-round RT-PCR with HTBI primers and then a second-round multiplex PCR. MiXCR was run by TCRdb on the multiplex PCR reads, yielding one entry per CDR3 protein. The sample shows about 200,000 distinct CDR3 sequences, approximately 29% of them seen only once. V lost 9 bases and J 0 bases, leaving 11 bases between the germline ends. The CDR3 sequence is 13 residues long. Germline V gene data show CDR1 as MNHEY and CDR2 as SVGEGT. The data are from a study of Graves' ophthalmopathy and Graves' hyperthyroidism. Whole-study results and caveats: Researchers report that a 13-signature model separated ophthalmopathy from stable hyperthyroidism, posting under 90% sensitivity and more than 70% specificity. Most clonotypes expanded in thyroid above 0.001 frequency were present in blood too. With about 71% sensitivity and over 72% specificity, the model predicted ophthalmopathy progression.

Sequenced sample: peripheral blood. The sequence was obtained from a man aged 50 or older with Graves' ophthalmopathy. J is TRBJ2-5 and V is TRBV6-2 or TRBV6-3; D may be TRBD1 or TRBD2 (5 bases each). CDR3 residues: CASSAGYQETQYF. In DNA, the CDR3 is TGTGCCAGTAGCGCAGGGTACCAAGAGACCCAGTACTTC.